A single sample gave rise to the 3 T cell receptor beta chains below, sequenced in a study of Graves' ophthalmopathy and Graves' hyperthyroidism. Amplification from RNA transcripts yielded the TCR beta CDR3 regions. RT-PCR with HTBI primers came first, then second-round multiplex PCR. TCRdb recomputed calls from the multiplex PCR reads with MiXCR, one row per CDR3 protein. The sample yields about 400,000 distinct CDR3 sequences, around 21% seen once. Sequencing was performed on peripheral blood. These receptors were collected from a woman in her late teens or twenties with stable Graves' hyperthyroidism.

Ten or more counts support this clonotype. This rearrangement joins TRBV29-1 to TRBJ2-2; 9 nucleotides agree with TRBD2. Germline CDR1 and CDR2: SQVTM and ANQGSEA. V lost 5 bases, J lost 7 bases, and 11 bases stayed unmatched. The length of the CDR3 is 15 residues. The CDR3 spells CSVPAGGIPGGELFF. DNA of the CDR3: TGCAGCGTTCCCGCGGGAGGGATACCAGGCGGGGAGCTGTTTTTT.

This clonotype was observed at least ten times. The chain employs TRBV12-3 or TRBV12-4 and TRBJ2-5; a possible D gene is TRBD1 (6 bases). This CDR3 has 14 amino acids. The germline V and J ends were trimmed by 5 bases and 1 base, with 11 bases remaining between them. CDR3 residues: CASSPLDSQETQYF. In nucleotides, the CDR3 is TGTGCCAGCAGTCCCCTGGACAGCCAAGAGACCCAGTACTTC.

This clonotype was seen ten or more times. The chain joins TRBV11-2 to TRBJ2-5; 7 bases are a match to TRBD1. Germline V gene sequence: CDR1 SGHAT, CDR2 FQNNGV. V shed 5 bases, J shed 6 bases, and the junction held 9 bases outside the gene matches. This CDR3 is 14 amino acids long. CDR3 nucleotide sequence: TGTGCCAGCAGCACCTACAGGGGCGCGAAGACCCAGTACTTC. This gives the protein CASSTYRGAKTQYF.